Listed here are 8 T cell receptor beta chains from one sample, sequenced in a study of T cell repertoires in cytomegalovirus infection (dated by TCRdb to about 2019). The data were produced on an Illumina HiSeq 1500. TCRdb trimmed the raw reads at Q25, called clones with MiXCR and kept productive beta chains. Under each unique CDR3 protein, matching rows form one entry showing the most common genes and DNA. This sample comprises around 710,000 distinct CDR3 sequences, 25% to 30% of them detected only once. Around 12% of the sample is held by the ten biggest clonotypes. This sample's treatment or condition label indicates: in vitro stimulation with specific CMV peptide epitopes to enrich CMV-specific T cells. These receptors' antigens are unknown. Here the sequenced sample was cultured CD8+ T cells from PBMCs, taken from culture after CMV antigen stimulation. The source of these receptors is a human donor in good health (CMV status not recorded). Some clones in this sample may be carry-over from other donors' samples.

This clonotype turned up a few times. This chain uses TRBV6-6 with TRBJ2-7; 7 positions match TRBD1. This CDR3 region has 15 residues. Germline V lookup: CDR1 MNHNY, CDR2 SVGAGI (reference sequence). V shed 5 bases, J shed 7 bases, and the junction held 14 bases outside the gene matches. CDR3 sequence: CASSGPSTGNEEQYV. CDR3 DNA sequence: TGTGCCAGCAGTGGACCATCGACAGGGAATGAAGAGCAGTACGTC.

This clonotype was seen a handful of times. The chain links TRBV5-1 to TRBJ2-2; 7 nucleotides line up with TRBD1. The CDR3 is made up of 14 amino acids. CDR1 and CDR2 (germline): SGHRS, YFSETQ. V trimming: 3 bases; J trimming: 6 bases; junction bases outside the gene matches: 5. CDR3 sequence (DNA): TGCGCCAGCAGCTCAGCAGGGGGTCCCGGGGAGCTGTTTTTT. Translation: CASSSAGGPGELFF.

This clonotype has only a few counts. V is TRBV27 and J is TRBJ1-1; no definite D call. The ends were cut back, 3 bases at V and 1 base at J, with 9 bases in the middle. Germline CDR1 is MNHEY and CDR2 is SMNVEV (reference sequence). The CDR3 loop spans 14 amino acids. CDR3 DNA sequence: TGTGCCAGCAGTTTCTTATCCCCGAACACTGAAGCTTTCTTT. Protein sequence: CASSFLSPNTEAFF.

The V and J genes are TRBV2 and TRBJ2-7, with D possibly TRBD1 on 7 matching bases. The CDR3 length is 14 residues. Deletions cut 6 bases from V and 7 bases from J, with 19 bases between. CDR1 is SNHLY, CDR2 FYNNEI, per germline. The DNA of the CDR3 is TGTGCCAGCAGAAACCAGGAGGGGGCGGGAGAGCAGTACTTC. This sequence encodes CASRNQEGAGEQYF.

This clonotype turned up a few times. J is TRBJ2-1 and V is TRBV7-2, with unresolved D. The CDR3 totals 16 residues. V shed 1 base and J shed 2 bases, with 12 bases lying between them. Germline loops: CDR1 SGHTA, CDR2 FQGNSA. The CDR3 is CASSLEGSRPYNEQFF. The DNA for the CDR3 is TGTGCCAGCAGCTTAGAGGGCTCTCGGCCCTACAATGAGCAGTTCTTC.

The rearrangement links TRBV4-1 to TRBJ2-7, with 9 bases matching TRBD1. The CDR3 loop spans 17 amino acids. Losses at the gene ends were 1 base for V and 5 bases for J; bases not matched to a gene: 12. Germline V gene sequence: CDR1 MGHRA, CDR2 YSYEKL. CDR3 amino acids: CASSQGPWGQGFDEQYV. The CDR3 DNA follows: TGCGCCAGCAGCCAAGGACCCTGGGGACAGGGTTTCGACGAGCAGTACGTC.

The chain couples TRBV19 to TRBJ1-2; TRBD1 agrees at 7 bases. CDR1 is LNHDA, CDR2 SQIVND, per germline (reference sequence). The CDR3 contains 15 residues. The junction had 11 bases not matched to a gene; V was cut back by 5 bases and J by 5 bases. CDR3 DNA: TGTGCCAGTAGTTCAAACCCAGGGGGTTTTTATGGCTACACCTTC. Translated, it gives CASSSNPGGFYGYTF.

The CDR3 DNA follows: TGTGCCAGCAGCTACAGGGGGGACTACGAGCAGTACTTC. Translating it yields CASSYRGDYEQYF. The chain is built from TRBV5-4 and TRBJ2-7; 8 nucleotides line up with TRBD1. Per germline, CDR1 SGHNT and CDR2 YYREEE (reference sequence). The V gene end was trimmed by 3 bases and the J gene end by 3 bases; junction bases not matched to a gene: 2. This CDR3 region has 13 residues.